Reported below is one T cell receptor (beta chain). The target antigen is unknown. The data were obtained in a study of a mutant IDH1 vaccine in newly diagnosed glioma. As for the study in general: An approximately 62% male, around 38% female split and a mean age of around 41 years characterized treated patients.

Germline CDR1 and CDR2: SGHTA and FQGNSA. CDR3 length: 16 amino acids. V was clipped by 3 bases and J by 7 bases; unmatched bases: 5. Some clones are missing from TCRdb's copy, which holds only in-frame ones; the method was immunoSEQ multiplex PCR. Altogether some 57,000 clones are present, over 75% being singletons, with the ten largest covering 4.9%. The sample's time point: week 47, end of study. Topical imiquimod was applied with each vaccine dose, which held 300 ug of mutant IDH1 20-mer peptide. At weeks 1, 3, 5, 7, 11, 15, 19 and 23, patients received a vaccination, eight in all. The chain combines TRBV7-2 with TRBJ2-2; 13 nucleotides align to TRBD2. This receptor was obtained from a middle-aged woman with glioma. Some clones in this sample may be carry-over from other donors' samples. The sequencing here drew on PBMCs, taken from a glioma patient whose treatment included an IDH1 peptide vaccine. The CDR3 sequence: CASSLKTSGGDGELFF. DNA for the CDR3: TGTGCCAGCAGCTTGAAAACTAGCGGGGGGGACGGGGAGCTGTTTTTT.